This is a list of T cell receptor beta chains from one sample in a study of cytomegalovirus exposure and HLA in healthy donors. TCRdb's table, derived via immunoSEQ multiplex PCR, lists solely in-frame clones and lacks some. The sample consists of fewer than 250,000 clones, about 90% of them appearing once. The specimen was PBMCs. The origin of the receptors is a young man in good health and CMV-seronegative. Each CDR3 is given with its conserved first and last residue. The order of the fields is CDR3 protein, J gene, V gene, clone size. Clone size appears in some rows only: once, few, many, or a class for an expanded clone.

CASSSYRTGGSETQYF	TRBJ2-5	TRBV7-9	once
CASSSSAGEAFLEQFF	TRBJ2-1	TRBV5-1	NA
CASRDRSDRRDEQFF	TRBJ2-1	TRBV2	NA
CASSGRAGGDGYTF	TRBJ1-2	TRBV2	NA
CASSLIDRFQETQYF	TRBJ2-5	TRBV27	NA
CASSHPGTGGYNEQFF	TRBJ2-1	TRBV7-8	few
CASSQGVNTEAFF	TRBJ1-1	TRBV5-4	NA
CASSGQGAYYGYTF	TRBJ1-2	TRBV6-5	NA
CASRLTSGTVYEQYF	TRBJ2-7	TRBV6-5	NA
CACPGLNTGELFF	TRBJ2-2	TRBV7-9	NA
CASSPMGRRTEAFF	TRBJ1-1	TRBV18	NA
CASTLGPRANQPQHF	TRBJ1-5	TRBV19	NA
CASSLVEEQFF	TRBJ2-1	TRBV11-2	NA
CASSSLAYRNTGELFF	TRBJ2-2	TRBV5-1	NA
CASSAGQGASDTQYF	TRBJ2-3	TRBV5-4	NA
CASSQDPGQGALSKNIQYF	TRBJ2-4	TRBV4-3	NA
CASSLLSGTVSSPLHF	TRBJ1-6	TRBV5-4	NA
CASTRGGTGMTEAFF	TRBJ1-1	TRBV6-1	few
CASRKRQGPSSYNEQFF	TRBJ2-1	TRBV2	few
CASSLAGGISYEQYF	NA	TRBV13	few
CASSPYIGKRGGTDTQYF	TRBJ2-3	TRBV7-2	NA
CASTSIAGGRSEQYF	TRBJ2-7	TRBV28	NA
CASRTAHRITDTQYF	TRBJ2-3	TRBV11-2	NA
CASSLTRGSENNEQFF	TRBJ2-1	TRBV4-3	NA
CASGSSGETQYF	TRBJ2-5	TRBV19	NA
CASSARDSDEKLFF	TRBJ1-4	TRBV13	NA
CASSFRTTGNTIYF	TRBJ1-3	TRBV7-2	NA
CASSIATGESYEQYF	TRBJ2-7	TRBV19	NA
CASSPQTSGLYNEQFF	TRBJ2-1	TRBV27	NA
CASSSGRENEQFF	TRBJ2-1	TRBV6-5	few
CASRDMTGHSSTDTQYF	TRBJ2-3	TRBV5-4	NA
CASSQDSRLSQPQHF	TRBJ1-5	TRBV4-3	few
CASSIEGSGSYEQYF	TRBJ2-7	TRBV19	NA
CASSLQLYEQYF	TRBJ2-7	TRBV2	NA
CASSSTTGGKLFF	TRBJ1-4	TRBV5-1	NA
CASSPGVTDVYEQYF	TRBJ2-7	TRBV18	once
CASSSRQGSYNEQFF	TRBJ2-1	TRBV5-1	few
CATSRDRAGGPRDTQYF	TRBJ2-3	TRBV15	NA
CASSLDRGGTQYF	TRBJ2-3	TRBV11-2	NA
CASRDHRAGYNEQFF	TRBJ2-1	TRBV2	NA